These T cell receptor beta chains were read from a single sample in a study of T-cell reconstitution after alpha-beta-depleted transplantation in children. Via MiXCR, TCRdb re-called the PCR reads, giving one row per CDR3 protein. Of a few hundred thousand distinct CDR3 sequences in the sample, around 21% were seen once. This sample comprised PBMCs from the stem cell graft donor, obtained from the stem cell graft. The receptors come from a human donor who donated a stem cell graft to a child with acute myeloid leukemia. CDR3s include the opening cysteine and the closing phenylalanine or tryptophan. D genes are given only for firm matches. Clone size is stated in some rows and not others, as once, few, many or a class when expanded.

V gene: TRBV24-1; CDR3 length: 19; clone size: few; J gene: TRBJ2-1; D gene: TRBD2; CDR3 DNA: TGTGCCACCAGTGATTACAGGACTAGCGGGAGAACTGGCGTAGATGAGCAGTTCTTC; CDR3 protein: CATSDYRTSGRTGVDEQFF
V gene: TRBV4-1; CDR3 length: 15; clone size: few; J gene: TRBJ2-1; D gene: .; CDR3 DNA: TGCGCCAGCAGCCAAGATCTTGGGGGGCGAAATGAGCAGTTCTTC; CDR3 protein: CASSQDLGGRNEQFF
V gene: TRBV12-3/TRBV12-4; CDR3 length: 14; clone size: .; J gene: TRBJ2-6; D gene: .; CDR3 DNA: TGTGCCAGCAGCTGGGGGCGTGGGGCCAACGTCCTGACTTTC; CDR3 protein: CASSWGRGANVLTF
V gene: TRBV5-1; CDR3 length: 15; clone size: .; J gene: TRBJ2-1; D gene: .; CDR3 DNA: TGCGCCAGCAGCCCCCGGGACAAAGCCTACAATGAGCAGTTCTTC; CDR3 protein: CASSPRDKAYNEQFF
V gene: TRBV6-5; CDR3 length: 15; clone size: .; J gene: TRBJ1-3; D gene: .; CDR3 DNA: TGTGCCAGCAGTTACGTTCCCGGCTCTGGAAACACCATATATTTT; CDR3 protein: CASSYVPGSGNTIYF
V gene: TRBV12-3/TRBV12-4; CDR3 length: 10; clone size: few; J gene: TRBJ2-1; D gene: .; CDR3 DNA: TGTGCCAGCAGAGGCGGGCAGCAGTTCTTC; CDR3 protein: CASRGGQQFF
V gene: TRBV29-1; CDR3 length: 14; clone size: many; J gene: TRBJ2-1; D gene: TRBD1; CDR3 DNA: TGCAGCGTTGAATGGGACAGTTACAACAATGAGCAGTTCTTC; CDR3 protein: CSVEWDSYNNEQFF
V gene: TRBV6-5; CDR3 length: 15; clone size: .; J gene: TRBJ1-2; D gene: TRBD1; CDR3 DNA: TGTGCCAGCAGTTACCGGGGACAGGGGAACTATGGCTACACCTTC; CDR3 protein: CASSYRGQGNYGYTF
V gene: TRBV7-2; CDR3 length: 13; clone size: .; J gene: TRBJ1-1; D gene: .; CDR3 DNA: TGTGCCAGCAGCCCGTGGACCGGGACTGAAGCTTTCTTT; CDR3 protein: CASSPWTGTEAFF
V gene: TRBV7-2; CDR3 length: 12; clone size: .; J gene: TRBJ2-7; D gene: .; CDR3 DNA: TGTGCCAGCAGCCCTAGCATCTACGAGCAGTACTTC; CDR3 protein: CASSPSIYEQYF
V gene: TRBV2; CDR3 length: 16; clone size: .; J gene: TRBJ2-7; D gene: .; CDR3 DNA: TGTGCCAGCACCTTAATGCACTGGCGGAGTTCCTACGAGCAGTACTTC; CDR3 protein: CASTLMHWRSSYEQYF
V gene: TRBV2; CDR3 length: 15; clone size: .; J gene: TRBJ2-3; D gene: .; CDR3 DNA: TGTGCCAGCAGTAGGAGGGACAGTCGCTACGATACGCAGTATTTT; CDR3 protein: CASSRRDSRYDTQYF
V gene: TRBV29-1; CDR3 length: 13; clone size: few; J gene: TRBJ2-7; D gene: TRBD2; CDR3 DNA: TGCAGCGTTGTCAGCGGGGATCACTACGAGCAGTACTTC; CDR3 protein: CSVVSGDHYEQYF
V gene: TRBV12-3/TRBV12-4; CDR3 length: 13; clone size: many; J gene: TRBJ1-2; D gene: .; CDR3 DNA: TGTGCCAGCAGTTTCAGGGATAACTATGGCTACACCTTC; CDR3 protein: CASSFRDNYGYTF
V gene: TRBV12-3/TRBV12-4; CDR3 length: 19; clone size: .; J gene: TRBJ1-1; D gene: .; CDR3 DNA: TGTGCCATCTGTTTAGGGACGTGGACCCGGGACGGATCGAATCGAGAAGCTTTCTTT; CDR3 protein: CAICLGTWTRDGSNREAFF
V gene: TRBV28; CDR3 length: 13; clone size: few; J gene: TRBJ2-3; D gene: .; CDR3 DNA: TGTGCCAGCAGCCGACTCGACACAGATACGCAGTATTTT; CDR3 protein: CASSRLDTDTQYF
V gene: TRBV15; CDR3 length: 16; clone size: few; J gene: TRBJ2-3; D gene: TRBD1; CDR3 DNA: TGTGCCACCAGCGGCCGGGACAGGGATTTCACAGATACGCAGTATTTT; CDR3 protein: CATSGRDRDFTDTQYF
V gene: TRBV7-8; CDR3 length: 18; clone size: .; J gene: TRBJ1-5; D gene: .; CDR3 DNA: TGTGCCAGCAGCTTGCAGGGGTACAGAACTAATAGCAATCAGCCCCAGCATTTT; CDR3 protein: CASSLQGYRTNSNQPQHF
V gene: TRBV20-1; CDR3 length: 15; clone size: few; J gene: TRBJ2-1; D gene: TRBD2; CDR3 DNA: TGCAGTCAGCGCGGCGTTCGGGAGGCCCCCAATGAGCAGTTCTTC; CDR3 protein: CSQRGVREAPNEQFF
V gene: TRBV12-3/TRBV12-4; CDR3 length: 15; clone size: .; J gene: TRBJ2-2; D gene: TRBD1; CDR3 DNA: TGTGCCAGCAGAACAAAGACAGGGTTGTCCGGGGAGCTGTTTTTT; CDR3 protein: CASRTKTGLSGELFF
V gene: TRBV7-9; CDR3 length: 17; clone size: .; J gene: TRBJ2-3; D gene: TRBD2; CDR3 DNA: TGTGCCAGCAGCCCATGGACTAGTCCGTCTGGCACAGATACGCAGTATTTT; CDR3 protein: CASSPWTSPSGTDTQYF
V gene: TRBV29-1; CDR3 length: 11; clone size: many; J gene: TRBJ2-1; D gene: .; CDR3 DNA: TGCAGCGTTGTAGGGATCAATGAGCAGTTCTTC; CDR3 protein: CSVVGINEQFF
V gene: TRBV7-9; CDR3 length: 17; clone size: .; J gene: TRBJ1-5; D gene: .; CDR3 DNA: TGTGCCAGCAGGCTACCCTTGACAGGTGATAGCAATCAGCCCCAGCATTTT; CDR3 protein: CASRLPLTGDSNQPQHF
V gene: TRBV21-1; CDR3 length: 16; clone size: few; J gene: TRBJ2-3; D gene: .; CDR3 DNA: TGTGCCAGCAGCCTAGGTGGGCGGGAGGGCACAGATACGCAGTATTTT; CDR3 protein: CASSLGGREGTDTQYF
V gene: TRBV7-7; CDR3 length: 17; clone size: few; J gene: TRBJ2-1; D gene: .; CDR3 DNA: TGTGCCAGCAGCCTGGCCCCCTTTAGCGGCCCTTACAATGAGCAGTTCTTC; CDR3 protein: CASSLAPFSGPYNEQFF
V gene: TRBV5-6; CDR3 length: 16; clone size: .; J gene: TRBJ2-1; D gene: TRBD2; CDR3 DNA: TGTGCCAGCAGCCTACTAGCGGACCTCTCCTACAATGAGCAGTTCTTC; CDR3 protein: CASSLLADLSYNEQFF
V gene: TRBV4-2; CDR3 length: 15; clone size: .; J gene: TRBJ2-7; D gene: TRBD2; CDR3 DNA: TGTGCCAGCAGCCAAGGAGTGGGACTAGGTTACGAGCAGTACTTC; CDR3 protein: CASSQGVGLGYEQYF
V gene: TRBV10-3; CDR3 length: 16; clone size: many; J gene: TRBJ2-1; D gene: TRBD2; CDR3 DNA: TGTGCCATCAGTGACCCGGGACTAGCGGGAGAGGGTGAGCAGTTCTTC; CDR3 protein: CAISDPGLAGEGEQFF
V gene: TRBV6-5; CDR3 length: 14; clone size: many; J gene: TRBJ2-1; D gene: TRBD2; CDR3 DNA: TGTGCCAGCAGTTTAGCGGGGAGATACAATGAGCAGTTCTTC; CDR3 protein: CASSLAGRYNEQFF
V gene: TRBV5-1; CDR3 length: 14; clone size: .; J gene: TRBJ2-2; D gene: .; CDR3 DNA: TGCGCCAGCAGCTTAAATGCCCTCACCGGGGAGCTGTTTTTT; CDR3 protein: CASSLNALTGELFF
V gene: TRBV12-3/TRBV12-4; CDR3 length: 16; clone size: few; J gene: TRBJ2-5; D gene: TRBD2; CDR3 DNA: TGTGCCAGCAGCCCGATGGGACTAGGGCATCAAGAGACCCAGTACTTC; CDR3 protein: CASSPMGLGHQETQYF
V gene: TRBV28; CDR3 length: 13; clone size: .; J gene: TRBJ1-5; D gene: .; CDR3 DNA: TGTGCCAGCACCCTGGGTAACAATCAGCCCCAGCATTTT; CDR3 protein: CASTLGNNQPQHF
V gene: TRBV10-3; CDR3 length: 14; clone size: .; J gene: TRBJ2-1; D gene: .; CDR3 DNA: TGTGCCATCAGTGAGGGGGACGTAATCAATGAGCAGTTCTTC; CDR3 protein: CAISEGDVINEQFF
V gene: TRBV20-1; CDR3 length: 12; clone size: many; J gene: TRBJ2-4; D gene: TRBD2; CDR3 DNA: TGCAGTCTTAGCGGGACCAAAAACATTCAGTACTTC; CDR3 protein: CSLSGTKNIQYF
V gene: TRBV11-2; CDR3 length: 14; clone size: .; J gene: TRBJ2-7; D gene: .; CDR3 DNA: TGTGCCAGCAGCTTAAATCCCGGTCTCTACGAGCAGTACTTC; CDR3 protein: CASSLNPGLYEQYF
V gene: TRBV9; CDR3 length: 15; clone size: .; J gene: TRBJ2-7; D gene: .; CDR3 DNA: TGTGCCAGCAGCCCAGAAGGACAGATGAGCTACGAGCAGTACTTC; CDR3 protein: CASSPEGQMSYEQYF
V gene: TRBV5-1; CDR3 length: 13; clone size: .; J gene: TRBJ1-2; D gene: .; CDR3 DNA: TGCGCCAGCAGCTTCGGACAGAGCTATGGCTACACCTTC; CDR3 protein: CASSFGQSYGYTF
V gene: TRBV15; CDR3 length: 15; clone size: few; J gene: TRBJ1-2; D gene: .; CDR3 DNA: TGTGCCACCAGCAGAGACCTGGGGCCTAACTATGGCTACACCTTC; CDR3 protein: CATSRDLGPNYGYTF
V gene: TRBV25-1; CDR3 length: 15; clone size: .; J gene: TRBJ2-7; D gene: .; CDR3 DNA: TGTGCCAGCAGTGAATCGGCAGGGGCCTTCTACGAGCAGTACTTC; CDR3 protein: CASSESAGAFYEQYF
V gene: TRBV29-1; CDR3 length: 13; clone size: .; J gene: TRBJ2-5; D gene: .; CDR3 DNA: TGCAGCGTTCGGGGCACCCGACAAGAGACCCAGTACTTC; CDR3 protein: CSVRGTRQETQYF
V gene: TRBV10-2; CDR3 length: 16; clone size: once; J gene: TRBJ2-2; D gene: TRBD2; CDR3 DNA: TGCGCCAGCACCACACTAGCGGGTGAGAACACCGGGGAGCTGTTTTTT; CDR3 protein: CASTTLAGENTGELFF
V gene: TRBV29-1; CDR3 length: 15; clone size: .; J gene: TRBJ2-3; D gene: .; CDR3 DNA: TGCAGCGTTGAAGGGGGTCAGGGATACACAGATACGCAGTATTTT; CDR3 protein: CSVEGGQGYTDTQYF
V gene: TRBV2; CDR3 length: 16; clone size: .; J gene: TRBJ2-7; D gene: .; CDR3 DNA: TGTGCCAGCAGGGCTCTTTCGGAGGGGGCCACCTACGAGCAGTACTTC; CDR3 protein: CASRALSEGATYEQYF
V gene: TRBV5-1; CDR3 length: 13; clone size: few; J gene: TRBJ2-6; D gene: .; CDR3 DNA: TGCGCCAGCGGGGTCTCTGGGGCCAACGTCCTGACTTTC; CDR3 protein: CASGVSGANVLTF
V gene: TRBV24-1; CDR3 length: 13; clone size: .; J gene: TRBJ1-1; D gene: TRBD1; CDR3 DNA: TGTGCCACCAGAGGACAGGGGGCGACTGAAGCTTTCTTT; CDR3 protein: CATRGQGATEAFF
V gene: TRBV6-7; CDR3 length: 17; clone size: .; J gene: TRBJ1-5; D gene: .; CDR3 DNA: TGTGCCAGCAGTTTCGCTCCGGACAGTAGGGGCTATCAGCCCCAGCATTTT; CDR3 protein: CASSFAPDSRGYQPQHF
V gene: TRBV4-1; CDR3 length: 17; clone size: .; J gene: TRBJ2-4; D gene: TRBD2; CDR3 DNA: TGCGCCAGCAGCCAACCGACTAGCGGGATAGCCAAAAACATTCAGTACTTC; CDR3 protein: CASSQPTSGIAKNIQYF